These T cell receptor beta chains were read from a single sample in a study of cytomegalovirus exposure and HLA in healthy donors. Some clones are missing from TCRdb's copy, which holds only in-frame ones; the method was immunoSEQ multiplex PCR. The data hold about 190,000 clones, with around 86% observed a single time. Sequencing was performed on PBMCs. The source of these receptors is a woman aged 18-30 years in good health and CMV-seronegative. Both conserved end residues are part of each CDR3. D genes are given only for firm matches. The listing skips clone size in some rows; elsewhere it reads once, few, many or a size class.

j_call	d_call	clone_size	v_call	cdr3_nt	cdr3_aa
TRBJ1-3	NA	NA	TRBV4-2	TGTGCCAGCAGCCAAGCCCTGATTAGCTCTGGAAACACCATATATTTT	CASSQALISSGNTIYF
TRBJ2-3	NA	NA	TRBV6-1	TGTGCCAGCAGTGGGGAAGGGGGTACTACGCAGTATTTT	CASSGEGGTTQYF
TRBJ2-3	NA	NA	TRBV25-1	TGTGCCAGCAGTGAATATCGTCAGGGTATGGTATATTTT	CASSEYRQGMVYF
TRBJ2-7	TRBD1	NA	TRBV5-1	TGCGCCAGCAGCCCCGCCTCTTCGGGACAGGCGTTGGGAGAGCAGTACTTC	CASSPASSGQALGEQYF
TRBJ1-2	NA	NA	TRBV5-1	TGCGCCAGCAGCTTGGAGGGGGAGTTGGGCTACACCTTC	CASSLEGELGYTF
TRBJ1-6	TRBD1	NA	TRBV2	TGTGCCAGCAGTGGACCGGGACAGGGATATAATTCACCCCTCCACTTT	CASSGPGQGYNSPLHF
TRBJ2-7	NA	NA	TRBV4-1	TGCGCCAGCAGCAGACAGGGAGGAGAAGACGAGCAGTACTTC	CASSRQGGEDEQYF
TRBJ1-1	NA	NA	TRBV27	TGTGCCAGCAGTTCGGTCATAGTGACAGCCTCTAACACTGAAGCTTTCTTT	CASSSVIVTASNTEAFF
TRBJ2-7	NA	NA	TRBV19	TGTGCCACCTCGACCGACAGCTCCTACGAGCAGTACTTC	CATSTDSSYEQYF
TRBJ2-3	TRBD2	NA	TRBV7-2	TGTGCCAGCAGCTTTTCCCGGACTAGCCAAGGAGATACGCAGTATTTT	CASSFSRTSQGDTQYF
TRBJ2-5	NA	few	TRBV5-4	TGTGCCAGCAGCCTGGAGGCGGTAGCGGAGACCCAGTACTTC	CASSLEAVAETQYF
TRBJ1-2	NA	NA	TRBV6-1	TGTGCCAGCAGTGAAGCTGCCAGGTTGGGTGGCTACACCTTC	CASSEAARLGGYTF
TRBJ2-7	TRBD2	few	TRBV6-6	TGTGCCAGCAGTCAAGGGACTAGCGGATTAACCTACGAGCAGTACTTC	CASSQGTSGLTYEQYF
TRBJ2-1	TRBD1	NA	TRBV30	TGTGCCTGGAGTACCGGGACAGGGAAATACAATGAGCAGTTCTTC	CAWSTGTGKYNEQFF
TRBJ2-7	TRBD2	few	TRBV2	TGTGCCAGTCTTACTAGCGGGAGACTTTGGGAGCAGTACTTC	CASLTSGRLWEQYF
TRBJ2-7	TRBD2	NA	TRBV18	TGTGCCAGCTCCCTCGACAACGGGGGGGGGTACGAGCAGTACTTC	CASSLDNGGGYEQYF
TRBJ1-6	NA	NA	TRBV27	TGTGCCAGCAGTTTATACCAGGGGAACGGTTATAATTCACCCCTCCACTTT	CASSLYQGNGYNSPLHF
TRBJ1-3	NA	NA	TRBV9	TGTGCCAGCAGCGTAGGAAGGGGGTCCGGAAACACCATATATTTT	CASSVGRGSGNTIYF
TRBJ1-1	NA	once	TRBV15	TGTGCCACCAGCAGTATGGGGGGTCCGAACACTGAAGCTTTCTTT	CATSSMGGPNTEAFF
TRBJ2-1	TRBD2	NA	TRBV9	TGTGCCAGCAGCGAACCCCTAGGGACTAGCGGGAGCGGGGACTCCTACAATGAGCAGTTCTTC	CASSEPLGTSGSGDSYNEQFF
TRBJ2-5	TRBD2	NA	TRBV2	TGTGCCAGCAGTGAATGGGCTAGCGGGAGGCAAGAGACCCAGTACTTC	CASSEWASGRQETQYF
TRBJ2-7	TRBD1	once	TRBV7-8	TGTGCCAGCAGCCCTGACAGGGAAGGCGAGCAGTACTTC	CASSPDREGEQYF
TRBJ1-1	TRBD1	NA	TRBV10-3	TGTGCCATCAGTGATTCCGGACAGGGGGCGGGTGAAGCTTTCTTT	CAISDSGQGAGEAFF
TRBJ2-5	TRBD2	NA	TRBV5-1	TGCGCCAGCAGCTCCTTTCATTCCCCGGGACTAGCGGGTGAGACCCAGTACTTC	CASSSFHSPGLAGETQYF
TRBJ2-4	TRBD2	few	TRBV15	TGTGCCACCAGCAGAGCCGGGACTACACGAAACATTCAGTACTTC	CATSRAGTTRNIQYF
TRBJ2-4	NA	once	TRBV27	TGTGCCAGCAGTTTACCTCAGGGAAACATTCAGTACTTC	CASSLPQGNIQYF
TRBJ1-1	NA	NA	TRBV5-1	TGCGCCAGCAGCAGAAGCTCGAGTGGAGGGACTGAAGCTTTCTTT	CASSRSSSGGTEAFF
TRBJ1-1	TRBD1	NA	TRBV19	TGTGCCAGTAGTAGACAGGGAATACCTGAAGCTTTCTTT	CASSRQGIPEAFF
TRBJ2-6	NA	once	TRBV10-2	TGCGCCAGCAGATTACAGGACGCGGGATCTGGGGCCAACGTCCTGACTTTC	CASRLQDAGSGANVLTF
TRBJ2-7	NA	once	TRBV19	TGTGCCAGTAGTACTGGACAGTACTACGAGCAGTACTTC	CASSTGQYYEQYF
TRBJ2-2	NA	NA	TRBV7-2	TGTGCCAGCAGCGTGGCGGGGCTCGGGGAGCTGTTTTTT	CASSVAGLGELFF
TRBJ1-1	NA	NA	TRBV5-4	TGTGCCAGCAGCTTACCGATTGACATTAACACTGAAGCTTTCTTT	CASSLPIDINTEAFF
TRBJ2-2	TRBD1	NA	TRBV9	TGTGCCAGCAGCGTAGCGGGACAGATGAACACCGGGGAGCTGTTTTTT	CASSVAGQMNTGELFF
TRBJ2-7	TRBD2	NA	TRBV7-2	TGTGCCAGCAGCTTAGGCGTAGCGGGAGGGTCTGGCGAGCAGTACTTC	CASSLGVAGGSGEQYF
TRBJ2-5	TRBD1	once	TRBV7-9	TGTGCCAGCAGCTTAGCGCTAGGGGGCCCTCAAGAGACCCAGTACTTC	CASSLALGGPQETQYF
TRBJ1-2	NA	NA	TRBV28	TGTGCCAGCAGTTTGGGTTCGGCGGGAAGAGGTGGCTACACCTTC	CASSLGSAGRGGYTF
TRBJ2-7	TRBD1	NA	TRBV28	TGTGCCAGCAGGATCCCGGGACAGGGGCCCTACGAGCAGTACTTC	CASRIPGQGPYEQYF
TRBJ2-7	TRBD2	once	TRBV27	TGTGCCAGCACCCCGACTAGCGGGGAACCCTACGAGCAGTACTTC	CASTPTSGEPYEQYF
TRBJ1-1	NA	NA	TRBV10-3	TGTGCCAGCCTCCGGGACACCAGCGTCGTAACTGAAGCTTTCTTT	CASLRDTSVVTEAFF
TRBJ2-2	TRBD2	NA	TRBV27	TGTGCCAGCAGTCCTCCGGGACTAGCGGGAGCCTCCGGGGAGCTGTTTTTT	CASSPPGLAGASGELFF
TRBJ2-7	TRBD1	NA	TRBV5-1	TGCGCCAGCACCCGCGAGAGGCAGGGGGACTCCTACGAGCAGTACTTC	CASTRERQGDSYEQYF
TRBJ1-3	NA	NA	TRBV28	TGTGCCAGCGAGACCCCGGGCACCATATATTTT	CASETPGTIYF
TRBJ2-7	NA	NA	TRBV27	TGTGCCAGCAGTTTAGCGGGACTCCTATACGAGCAGTACTTC	CASSLAGLLYEQYF
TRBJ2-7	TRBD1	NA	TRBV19	TGTGCCAGTAAACGAGGAAGAGGGACAGCAAACAACGAGCAGTACTTC	CASKRGRGTANNEQYF
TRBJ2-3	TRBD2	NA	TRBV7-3	TGTGCCAGCAGCTTAACGCCACTAGCGGGAGTAGCAGATACGCAGTATTTT	CASSLTPLAGVADTQYF
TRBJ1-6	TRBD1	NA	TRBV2	TGTGCCAGCACCTCCAAACCGGGACAGGGGAGGTCACCCCTCCACTTT	CASTSKPGQGRSPLHF
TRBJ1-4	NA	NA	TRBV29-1	TGCAGCGTTGAAAACGGGATTGACGAAAAACTGTTTTTT	CSVENGIDEKLFF
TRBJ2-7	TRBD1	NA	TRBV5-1	TGCGCCAGCAGTAACGAGGGGGCCAGCTCCTACGAGCAGTACTTC	CASSNEGASSYEQYF
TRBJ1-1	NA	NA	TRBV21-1	TGTGCCAGCAGCAAAATACAGAACACTGAAGCTTTCTTT	CASSKIQNTEAFF